Listed below are T cell receptor beta chains from one sample, sequenced in a study of T-cell reconstitution after alpha-beta-depleted transplantation in children. One entry per CDR3 protein, called by TCRdb with MiXCR from the PCR reads. The table shows about 270,000 distinct CDR3 sequences, with more than 8% occurring only once. The sequenced sample was PBMCs from the stem cell graft donor, obtained from the stem cell graft. The source of these receptors is a human donor who donated a stem cell graft to a child with SCID. The CDR3 runs from the conserved cysteine through the conserved F or W. D genes are given only for firm matches. The size of a clone is reported for some rows only, either as once, few or many, or as a class for expanded clones.

>TRBJ2-1|TRBD1|TRBV5-1|many
TGCGCCAGCAGCTTGGTATGGCAGGGGGACTACAATGAGCAGTTCTTC
CASSLVWQGDYNEQFF
>TRBJ1-1|-|TRBV15|many
TGTGCCACCAGCATCGACCTGAACACTGAAGCTTTCTTT
CATSIDLNTEAFF
>TRBJ1-1|-|TRBV5-1|few
TGCGCCAGCAGATTTCAGGGTTTGAACACTGAAGCTTTCTTT
CASRFQGLNTEAFF
>TRBJ1-6|-|TRBV6-1|many
TGTGCCAGCAGTGTCGGACCGTTTAATTCACCCCTCCACTTT
CASSVGPFNSPLHF
>TRBJ2-1|-|TRBV27|few
TGTGCCAGCAGTTTATGGGGGTTACTGGGTAATGAGCAGTTCTTC
CASSLWGLLGNEQFF
>TRBJ2-7|-|TRBV5-5|many
TGTGCCAGCAGCCCGGACAGCCTATACGAGCAGTACTTC
CASSPDSLYEQYF
>TRBJ1-1|TRBD1|TRBV19|few
TGTGCCAGTAGTACCGGACACAGGGGGATCGAGGCTTTCTTT
CASSTGHRGIEAFF
>TRBJ2-5|TRBD1|TRBV5-1|few
TGCGCCAGCAGCTACCGGGACAGGGACCAAGAGACCCAGTACTTC
CASSYRDRDQETQYF
>TRBJ1-1|-|TRBV3-1|few
TGTGCCAGCAGCCTTCGGGCGGCCTTGGACACTGAAGCTTTCTTT
CASSLRAALDTEAFF
>TRBJ2-1|-|TRBV25-1|many
TGTGCCAGCAGTGACCCCTCAACGTCGGGACTTACGTACAATGAGCAGTTCTTC
CASSDPSTSGLTYNEQFF
>TRBJ1-5|-|TRBV5-1|-
TGCGCCAGCAGCTTGAGGGGGGAAGGGCCCCAGCATTTT
CASSLRGEGPQHF
>TRBJ2-1|TRBD1|TRBV4-1|-
TGCGCCAGCAGCCAGTCACTGGACAGGGAGAGGTTCTTC
CASSQSLDRERFF
>TRBJ1-5|-|TRBV6-1|-
TGTGCCAGCAGCGGGACGGGTCTCGAGCCCCAGCATTTT
CASSGTGLEPQHF
>TRBJ2-2|-|TRBV12-3/TRBV12-4|many
TGTGCCAGCAGTCGACCACTCGGGGAGCTGTTTTTT
CASSRPLGELFF
>TRBJ2-7|-|TRBV29-1|many
TGCAGCGTTGAGATGGGATCCGAGCAGTACTTC
CSVEMGSEQYF
>TRBJ1-5|-|TRBV9|-
TGTGCCAGCAGTCAACGGGACATCCCGTACGGGAGCAATCAGCCCCAGCATTTT
CASSQRDIPYGSNQPQHF
>TRBJ2-1|TRBD2|TRBV7-2|few
TGTGCCAGCAGCTTAAGTTTTAGCGGGGTGAATGAGCAGTTCTTC
CASSLSFSGVNEQFF
>TRBJ1-1|-|TRBV18|many
TGTGCCAGCTCACTGATCCCACCTGAAGCTTTCTTT
CASSLIPPEAFF
>TRBJ2-1|-|TRBV12-3/TRBV12-4|-
TGTGCCAGCAGCTTACATGGAGACAATGAGCAGTTCTTC
CASSLHGDNEQFF
>TRBJ2-5|-|TRBV5-1|-
TGCGCCAGCAGCACCCCCGGGACAAGGCAAGAGACCCAGTACTTC
CASSTPGTRQETQYF
>TRBJ2-7|TRBD1|TRBV27|-
TGTGCCAGCAGTTTAGTACAGGGGTCGTCCTACGAGCAGTACTTC
CASSLVQGSSYEQYF
>TRBJ2-1|TRBD2|TRBV6-5|-
TGTGCCAGCAGTTACAGGACTAGCGCCCGGAGCTCCTACAATGAGCAGTTCTTC
CASSYRTSARSSYNEQFF
>TRBJ2-1|-|TRBV29-1|few
TGCAGCGTTGACAGGGACGCAATCAATGAGCAGTTCTTC
CSVDRDAINEQFF
>TRBJ2-3|-|TRBV20-1|-
TGCAGTACAGCGACGGGACACCTCACAGATACGCAGTATTTT
CSTATGHLTDTQYF
>TRBJ2-5|-|TRBV10-3|-
TGTGCCACCGCGACTGGGAAAGAGACCCAGTACTTC
CATATGKETQYF
>TRBJ2-1|-|TRBV27|many
TGTGCCAGCAACCAGGTGAGAGCCTACAATGAGCAGTTCTTC
CASNQVRAYNEQFF